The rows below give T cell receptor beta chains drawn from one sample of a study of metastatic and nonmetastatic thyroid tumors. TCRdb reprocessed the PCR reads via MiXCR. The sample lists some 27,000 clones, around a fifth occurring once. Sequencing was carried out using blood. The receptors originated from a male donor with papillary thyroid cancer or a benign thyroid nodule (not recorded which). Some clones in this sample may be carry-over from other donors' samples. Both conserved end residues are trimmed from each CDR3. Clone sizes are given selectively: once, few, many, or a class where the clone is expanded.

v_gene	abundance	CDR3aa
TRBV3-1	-	ASSRAGGRWDEQF
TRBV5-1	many	ASSLSRDNEKLF
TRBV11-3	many	ASSHGDWLNSYEQY
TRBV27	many	ASSNTANYGYT
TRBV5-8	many	ASSYRGGRATEAF
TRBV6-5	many	ASSYSNTGGDTEAF
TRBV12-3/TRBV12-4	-	ASSLAGPRYKRY
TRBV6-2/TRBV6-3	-	ASSYSGVGGTEAF
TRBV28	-	ASRNDLGYEQF
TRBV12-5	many	ASGLVLWGESNQPQH
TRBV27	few	ASSFMTVSGELF
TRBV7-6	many	ASSSRGHLGEQF
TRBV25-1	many	ASSELGDRAGNTIY
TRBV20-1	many	SARKGVTETQY